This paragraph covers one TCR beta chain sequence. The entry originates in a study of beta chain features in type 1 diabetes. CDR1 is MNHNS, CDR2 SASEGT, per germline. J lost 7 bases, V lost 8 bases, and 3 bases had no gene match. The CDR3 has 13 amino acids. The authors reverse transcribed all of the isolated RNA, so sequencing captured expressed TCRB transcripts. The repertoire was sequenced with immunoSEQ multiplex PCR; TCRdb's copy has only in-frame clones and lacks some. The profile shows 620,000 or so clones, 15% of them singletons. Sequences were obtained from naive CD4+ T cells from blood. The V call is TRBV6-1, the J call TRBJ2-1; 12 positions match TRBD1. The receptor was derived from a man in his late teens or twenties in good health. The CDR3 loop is CASRDRGRNEQFF. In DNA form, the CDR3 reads TGTGCCAGCCGGGACAGGGGGCGAAATGAGCAGTTCTTC.